This T cell receptor (beta chain) originates from a study of blood T cell repertoires in COVID-19. TCRdb's table, derived via immunoSEQ multiplex PCR, lists solely in-frame clones and lacks some. The profile shows 350,000 to 400,000 clones, around 87% of them singletons. Sequenced sample: PBMCs or T cells enriched from blood (not recorded which). The sequence was collected from a man aged 40-49 years in a cohort exposed to, infected with or recovered from COVID-19 (not recorded which).

The CDR3 spells CASSSAGQSYNEQFF. CDR3 sequence (DNA): TGTGCCAGCAGCTCGGCCGGACAATCCTACAATGAGCAGTTCTTC. The gene calls are TRBV7-9 and TRBJ2-1; D might be TRBD1 (5 bases). The CDR3 totals 15 residues. CDR1 SEHNR and CDR2 FQNEAQ come from the germline V gene (reference sequence). Trimming cost V 4 bases and J 1 base, with 11 bases left between them.